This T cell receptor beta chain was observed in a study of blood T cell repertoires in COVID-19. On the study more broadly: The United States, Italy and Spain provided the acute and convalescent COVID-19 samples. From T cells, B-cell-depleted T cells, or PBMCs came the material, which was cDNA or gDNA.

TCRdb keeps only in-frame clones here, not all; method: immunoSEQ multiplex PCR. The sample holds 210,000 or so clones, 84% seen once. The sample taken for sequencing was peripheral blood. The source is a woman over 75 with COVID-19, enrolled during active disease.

CDR3 sequence reads: CASSPTGGREQFF. The CDR3 region has the DNA TGCGCCAGCAGCCCGACAGGGGGCAGGGAGCAGTTCTTC. The chain joins TRBV5-1 to TRBJ2-1, with 10 nucleotides matching TRBD1. The ends lost 4 bases at V and 10 bases at J; junction bases unmatched: 5. This CDR3 has 13 amino acids. Germline V gene sequence: CDR1 SGHRS, CDR2 YFSETQ.